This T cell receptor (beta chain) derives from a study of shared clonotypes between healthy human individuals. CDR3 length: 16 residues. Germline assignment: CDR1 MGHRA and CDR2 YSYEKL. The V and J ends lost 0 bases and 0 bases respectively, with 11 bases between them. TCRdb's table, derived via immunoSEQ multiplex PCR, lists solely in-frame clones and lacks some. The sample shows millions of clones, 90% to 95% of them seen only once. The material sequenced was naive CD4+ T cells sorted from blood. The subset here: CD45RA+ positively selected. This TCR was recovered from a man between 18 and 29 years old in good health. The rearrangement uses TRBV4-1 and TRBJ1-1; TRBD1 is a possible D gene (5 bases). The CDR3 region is CASSQEKGRMNTEAFF. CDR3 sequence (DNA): TGCGCCAGCAGCCAAGAGAAGGGGCGGATGAACACTGAAGCTTTCTTT.